This T cell receptor (beta chain) derives from a study of CXCR3-negative and CXCR3-positive naive CD8 T cells. A remark on this clonotype: Its antigen is not identified.

Whole-study results and caveats: A higher hydrophobicity marked the TRB CDR3s of CXCR3-positive naive cells versus CXCR3-negative naive cells.

UMI-tagged TRB cDNA libraries were built via 5' RACE. TCRdb re-called the 5' RACE reads, yielding one record per CDR3 amino acid sequence without DNA. The table for this sample gives 65,000 to 90,000 distinct CDR3 sequences. The sequenced material came from naive CXCR3+ CD8+ T cells from blood. Subset noted: CD45RO-CCR7+CD27+CD95- naive CD8+ T cells expressing CXCR3 (TNR3+). This TCR derives from a human donor in good health. Some clones in this sample may be carry-over from other donors' samples.

The CDR3: CASSEEATNEKLFF. The rearrangement uses TRBV7-2 and TRBJ1-4. Germline CDR1 reads SGHTA; CDR2 reads FQGNSA. The CDR3 is made up of 14 amino acids.